The 5 T cell receptor beta chains in this list originate from one sample, sequenced in a study of monozygotic twins with inflammatory bowel disease. Each CDR3 protein gets one entry in TCRdb, which reprocessed the 5' RACE reads and gives no DNA. The table lists around 450,000 distinct CDR3 sequences, with about 2.6% in the top ten. The sequencing input was blood. The origin of the receptors is a human donor with ulcerative colitis or Crohn's disease, or a healthy co-twin of an affected twin (not recorded which).

The V call is TRBV7-2, the J call TRBJ1-2. Germline V gene data show CDR1 as SGHTA and CDR2 as FQGNSA. The CDR3 is made up of 15 amino acids. The CDR3 region is CASSLRSRWNYGYTF.

The chain combines TRBV5-1 with TRBJ2-1. Germline V gene sequence: CDR1 SGHRS, CDR2 YFSETQ. This CDR3 has 14 residues. The CDR3 here is CASSLQGLYNEQFF.

V usage is TRBV11-2 and J usage is TRBJ2-1; TCRdb names TRBD1, which stays unverified in the absence of DNA. The CDR3 extends over 16 amino acids. The V gene's germline CDR1 is SGHAT and CDR2 FQNNGV. The CDR3 protein is CASSSIRGVTYNEQFF.

The chain combines TRBV4-1 with TRBJ2-6; TCRdb's D call, TRBD1, is unchecked because there is no DNA. The CDR3 sequence is 18 residues long. The V gene's germline CDR1 is MGHRA and CDR2 YSYEKL. The CDR3 loop is CASSLLGGQLSGANVLTF.

This rearrangement joins TRBV7-6 to TRBJ1-6. From germline, CDR1 is SGHVS and CDR2 FNYEAQ. The CDR3 has 15 amino acids. The CDR3 here is CASSLGGGGSSPLHF.